This is a list of T cell receptor beta chains from one sample in a study of lymphopenia after photon versus proton radiotherapy. Sequencing was performed with immunoSEQ multiplex PCR; in TCRdb, only in-frame clones are kept and a portion is missing. The sample consists of 65,000 to 75,000 clones, about 89% of them appearing once. The sample consisted of peripheral blood, taken from a patient treated with proton-based radiotherapy. Receptors were obtained from a man of 80 years or more with esophageal cancer. The CDR3 runs from the conserved cysteine through the conserved F or W. A D gene is named only where the DNA matches it firmly. Size is omitted from some rows. Given values are once, few, many or a class for expanded clones.

J | V | D | size | CDR3 | DNA
TRBJ2-7 | TRBV7-2 | TRBD1 | NA | CASSIRQGSAEQYF | TGTGCCAGCAGCATAAGACAGGGATCGGCCGAGCAGTACTTC
TRBJ2-4 | TRBV5-6 | TRBD1 | NA | CASSFLQGAGIQYF | TGTGCCAGCAGCTTTCTTCAGGGGGCTGGCATTCAGTACTTC
TRBJ1-2 | TRBV29-1 | NA | NA | CSVTEGGYGYTF | TGCAGCGTGACCGAGGGGGGATATGGCTACACCTTC
TRBJ2-3 | TRBV29-1 | NA | NA | CSVDFFTDTQYF | TGCAGCGTTGACTTCTTCACAGATACGCAGTATTTT
TRBJ1-4 | TRBV9 | NA | NA | CASSLLAGHGGKLFF | TGTGCCAGCAGCCTACTCGCAGGGCACGGCGGAAAACTGTTTTTT
TRBJ1-2 | TRBV20-1 | NA | NA | CSAEGYGYTF | TGCAGTGCCGAAGGCTATGGCTACACCTTC
TRBJ2-7 | TRBV7-2 | TRBD2 | NA | CASSLDGLAGGAGYF | TGTGCCAGCAGCTTAGACGGGCTAGCGGGAGGAGCCGGGTACTTC
TRBJ2-7 | TRBV4-3 | NA | NA | CASSQVLHSDYEQYF | TGCGCCAGCAGCCAAGTACTCCACAGTGACTACGAGCAGTACTTC
TRBJ1-5 | TRBV5-6 | NA | once | CASSLIRSNQPQHF | TGTGCCAGCAGCTTGATTCGGAGCAATCAGCCCCAGCATTTT
TRBJ2-7 | TRBV10-2 | NA | NA | CASSTSYEQYF | TGCGCCAGCAGTACCAGCTACGAGCAGTACTTC
TRBJ2-2 | TRBV4-3 | TRBD1 | NA | CATTRDRVSGELFF | TGCGCCACCACCCGGGACAGGGTCTCCGGGGAGCTGTTTTTT
TRBJ2-7 | TRBV30 | TRBD2 | NA | CAWSRRTSGNPHEQYF | TGTGCCTGGAGTAGAAGGACTAGCGGGAATCCCCACGAGCAGTACTTC
TRBJ1-1 | TRBV6-5 | NA | few | CASTTSPGGTEAFF | TGTGCCAGCACTACCTCTCCCGGGGGCACTGAAGCTTTCTTT
TRBJ2-7 | TRBV6-5 | NA | NA | CASSYVQGGYEQYF | TGTGCCAGCAGTTACGTCCAGGGTGGCTACGAGCAGTACTTC
TRBJ2-1 | TRBV7-2 | NA | NA | CASSLDAIGNEQFF | TGTGCCAGCAGCTTAGATGCCATTGGCAATGAGCAGTTCTTC
TRBJ2-6 | TRBV7-2 | NA | NA | CASSPPGSGANVLTF | TGTGCCAGCAGCCCCCCGGGCTCTGGGGCCAACGTCCTGACTTTC